Presented here are 13 T cell receptor beta chains from one specimen sequenced in a study of blood T cells in healthy people across ages. PCR was performed a second time for roughly 7 to 12 cycles using a sample-barcoded 5' primer and a J-beta primer mix. MiXCR, applied by TCRdb to the 5' RACE reads, yields one record per CDR3 protein. The sample has roughly 700,000 distinct CDR3 sequences, about 30% seen once. The sample comprised blood. These receptors were obtained from a woman over 75 in good health.

The chain links TRBV5-1 to TRBJ1-1; the D gene is possibly TRBD1 (5 bases). This CDR3 has 15 amino acids. The germline CDR1 and CDR2 sequences are SGHRS and YFSETQ. Trimming removed 2 bases from V and 3 bases from J, with 14 bases in between. CDR3 DNA sequence: TGCGCCAGCAGCTTTGAGGGGATGGTGGACACTGAAGCTTTCTTT. Its protein is CASSFEGMVDTEAFF.

This clonotype was counted many times. This chain links TRBV5-1 with TRBJ2-7; TRBD1 or TRBD2 may be the D gene (5 bases each). The length of the CDR3 is 16 residues. The ends were cut back, 4 bases at V and 5 bases at J, with 22 bases in the middle. The germline V gene has CDR1 SGHRS and CDR2 YFSETQ. CDR3 loop: CASSPGTGGSYHEQYF. The CDR3 DNA reads TGCGCCAGCAGCCCGGGGACGGGCGGCTCTTACCACGAGCAGTACTTC.

This chain joins TRBV30 and TRBJ2-1; 11 nucleotides line up with TRBD2. The better agreement between TRBJ2-7 and the DNA end casts doubt on the J call. The germline V gene has CDR1 GTSNPN and CDR2 SVGIG (reference sequence). The CDR3 contains 20 residues. For the CDR3, the DNA is TGTGCCTGGATGGTGCTCGGGGGTACTAGCGGGGGTTCCTCCTACAATGAGCAGTACTTC. Residues: CAWMVLGGTSGGSSYNEQYF.

The chain combines TRBV4-2 with TRBJ1-2; D might be TRBD1 (5 bases). V lost 1 base and J 7 bases, leaving 13 bases between the germline ends. CDR3 length: 14 amino acids. Per germline, CDR1 LGHNA and CDR2 YNFKEQ. The CDR3 spells CASSQVQQDSGYTF. CDR3 DNA: TGTGCCAGCAGCCAAGTACAACAGGACTCTGGCTACACCTTC.

The chain couples TRBV30 to TRBJ1-2; the D is unclear. Germline V gene lookup returns CDR1 GTSNPN and CDR2 SVGIG (reference sequence). This CDR3 spans 11 amino acids. V was clipped by 6 bases and J by 7 bases, with 12 bases between them. CDR3 nucleotide sequence: TGTGCCTGCACGCCTTCGAGTGGCTACACCTTC. Amino acid sequence: CACTPSSGYTF. The full variable domain, rest sourced from reference TRBV30 and TRBJ1-2, is SQTIHQWPATLVQPVGSPLSLECTVEGTSNPNLYWYRQAAGRGLQLLFYSVGIGQISSEVPQNLSASRPQDRQFILSSKKLLLSDSGFYLCACTPSSGYTFGSGTRLTVV.

This clonotype was found a few times. The rearrangement uses TRBV6-1 and TRBJ1-1, with a possible D match to TRBD1 (5 bases). Per germline, CDR1 MNHNS and CDR2 SASEGT. V was shortened by 0 bases and J by 6 bases, with 11 bases between the two germline ends. This CDR3 has 14 amino acids. CDR3: CASSEAQGGAEAFF. The CDR3 bases are TGTGCCAGCAGTGAAGCGCAGGGAGGCGCTGAAGCTTTCTTT.

Note on this clonotype: The final CDR3 position lacks the conserved phenylalanine or tryptophan, pointing to a likely read error. The chain employs TRBV7-2 and TRBJ1-1; D ambiguous. The V gene lost 2 bases and the J gene lost 0 bases, with 10 bases spanning the gap. Germline loops: CDR1 SGHTA, CDR2 FQGNSA. The CDR3 runs 15 residues. CDR3 region: CASSLLAGLNTEAFC. Here the CDR3 DNA reads TGTGCCAGCAGCTTACTGGCGGGATTGAACACTGAAGCTTTCTGT.

A word on this clonotype: A much larger clone sits a single nucleotide away, making a read error possible. This sequence joins TRBV6-1 and TRBJ2-5; D gene uncertain. Gene TRBJ2-7 matches the end of the DNA better, so the J call may be wrong. CDR1 MNHNS and CDR2 SASEGT come from the germline V gene. The CDR3 is 12 residues long. This CDR3 is CASSDGRSEQYF. The CDR3 bases are TGTGCCAGCAGTGACGGACGGTCCGAGCAGTACTTC.

This clonotype was picked up many times. J is TRBJ2-1 and V is TRBV5-1; TRBD2 agrees at 10 bases. V lost 3 bases to trimming and J lost 5 bases; unmatched junction nucleotides: 2. This CDR3 has 14 amino acids. Germline lookup yields CDR1 SGHRS and CDR2 YFSETQ. The DNA for the CDR3 is TGCGCCAGCAGCTCCGGGACTAGCGACAATGAGCAGTTCTTC. This translates into CASSSGTSDNEQFF.

This clonotype was found many times. The rearrangement links TRBV25-1 to TRBJ2-1, with D possibly being TRBD2 (5 bases). Germline V gives CDR1 MGHDK, CDR2 SYGVNS. V was clipped by 3 bases and J by 5 bases, with 8 bases between them. The length of the CDR3 is 13 residues. CDR3 bases: TGTGCCAGCAGTGAGGCCGGGGACAATGAGCAGTTCTTC. This codes for CASSEAGDNEQFF.

Points on this clonotype: One base away lies a much larger clone, so this may be a sequencing read error. This chain joins TRBV2 and TRBJ2-3; a weak D match, TRBD1 (6 bases). CDR3 length equals 13 residues. Germline CDR1 and CDR2: SNHLY and FYNNEI. This CDR3 is CASRTGGTDMQYF. The CDR3 DNA follows: TGTGCCAGCAGGACAGGCGGCACAGATATGCAGTATTTT.

The chain is built from TRBV20-1 and TRBJ2-3; D unclear. Germline V gene lookup returns CDR1 DFQATT and CDR2 SNEGSKA (reference sequence). Deletions cut 3 bases from V and 2 bases from J, with 12 bases between. The CDR3 contains 14 residues. The CDR3 DNA is TGCAGTGCTAGTTTACGGATTCTCACAGATACGCAGTATTTT. It encodes CSASLRILTDTQYF.

There are many counts of this clonotype. The genes are TRBV27 and TRBJ2-1; 8 nucleotides align to TRBD2. This CDR3 comprises 16 residues. CDR1 is MNHEY, CDR2 SMNVEV, per germline (reference sequence). V lost 5 bases to trimming and J lost 8 bases; unmatched junction nucleotides: 14. The CDR3 is CASSPNLVRGGDEQFF. CDR3 in DNA: TGTGCCAGCAGTCCTAACCTAGTTCGGGGGGGAGATGAGCAGTTCTTC.